The clone carrying this TCR beta chain was seen ten or more times. Antigen specificity is unknown. The CDR3 consists of 15 residues. V was shortened by 9 bases and J by 1 base, with 15 bases between the two germline ends. Germline-derived CDR1 and CDR2 are KGHDR and SFDVKD. Previously described methods and listed TCR primers produced bulk TCR libraries. TCRdb used MiXCR to reprocess the PCR reads, holding one entry per CDR3 protein. This sample has around 89,000 distinct CDR3 sequences, with around 17% found just once. The sample originates from a study of molecular identifiers for immune sequencing clone quantification. Study-wide context: Five aliquots were made in replicates from the RNA of about 20,000 or 100,000 naive CD8 cells, and four were sequenced.

Study-wide points: Effector cells had over 98% of their molecules in clones above 20 RNA copies, while naive cells had under 1%. Identical TCR molecules that share a barcode could lead to an underestimation of highly expanded clone sizes.

The sample consisted of naive CD8+ T cells from blood, with Jurkat cell RNA spiked in. Subset meaning: FACS-sorted CD8+CD4-CCR7+CD45RA+ naive T cells. The TCR comes from a human donor in good health. Some libraries in this study had Jurkat cell RNA spiked in. V gene TRBV24-1 combines with J gene TRBJ2-4, with D hard to call. This CDR3 is CATPNGRWAKNIQYF. CDR3 DNA sequence: TGTGCCACCCCAAATGGACGGTGGGCCAAAAACATTCAGTACTTC.